This entry features one T cell receptor beta chain sequence. The same CDR3 arises from other DNA sequences in this sample as well. There are 17 residues in the CDR3. With 1 base clipped from V and 4 bases from J, the junction kept 7 bases outside the gene matches. Germline values: CDR1 SGHTA, CDR2 FQGTGA. Amplification used 60 Vbeta primers and 13 Jbeta primers. The protocol was immunoSEQ multiplex PCR, while the TCRdb copy is restricted to in-frame clones and leaves out a portion. Here the sample spans around 130,000 clones, approximately 82% being singletons. The sample comes from a study of cytomegalovirus exposure and HLA in healthy donors.

The receptor's source is a boy aged 2-9 years in good health and CMV-seronegative. What was sequenced was PBMCs. The chain carries TRBV7-3 and TRBJ2-5; 12 bases are a match to TRBD2. CDR3 amino acids: CASSLMGLAGGGETQYF. CDR3 nucleotide sequence: TGTGCCAGCAGCTTAATGGGGCTAGCGGGAGGGGGAGAGACCCAGTACTTC.